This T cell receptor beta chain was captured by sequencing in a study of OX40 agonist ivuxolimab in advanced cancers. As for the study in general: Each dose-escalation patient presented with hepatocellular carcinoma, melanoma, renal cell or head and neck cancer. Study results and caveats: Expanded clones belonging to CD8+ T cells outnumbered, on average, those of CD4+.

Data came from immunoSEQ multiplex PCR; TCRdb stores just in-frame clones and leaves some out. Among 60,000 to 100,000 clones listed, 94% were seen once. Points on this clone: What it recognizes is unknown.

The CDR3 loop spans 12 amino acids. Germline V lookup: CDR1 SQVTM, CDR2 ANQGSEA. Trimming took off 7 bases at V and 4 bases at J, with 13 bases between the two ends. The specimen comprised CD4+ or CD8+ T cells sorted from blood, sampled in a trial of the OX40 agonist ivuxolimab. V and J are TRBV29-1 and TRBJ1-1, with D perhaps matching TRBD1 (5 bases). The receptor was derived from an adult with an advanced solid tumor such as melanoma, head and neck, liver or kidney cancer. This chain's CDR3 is CSAPRGGTEAFF. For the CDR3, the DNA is TGCAGCGCCCCCCGGGGGGGCACTGAAGCTTTCTTT.